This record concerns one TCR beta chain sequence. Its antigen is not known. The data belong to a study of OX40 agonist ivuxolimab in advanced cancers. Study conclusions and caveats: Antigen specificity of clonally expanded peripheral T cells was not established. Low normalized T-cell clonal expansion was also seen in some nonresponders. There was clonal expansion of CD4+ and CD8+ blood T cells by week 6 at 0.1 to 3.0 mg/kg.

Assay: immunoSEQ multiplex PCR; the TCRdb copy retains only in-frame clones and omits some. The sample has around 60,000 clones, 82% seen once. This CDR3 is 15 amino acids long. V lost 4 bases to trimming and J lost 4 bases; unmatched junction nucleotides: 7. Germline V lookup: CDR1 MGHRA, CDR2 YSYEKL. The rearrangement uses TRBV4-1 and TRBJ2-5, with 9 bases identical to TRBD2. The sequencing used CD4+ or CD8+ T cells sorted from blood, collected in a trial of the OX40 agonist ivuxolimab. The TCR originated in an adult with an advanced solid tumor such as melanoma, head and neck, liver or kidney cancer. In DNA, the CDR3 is TGCGCCAGCAGCCTGCGGGGGGGCTTGGGAGAGACCCAGTACTTC. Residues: CASSLRGGLGETQYF.